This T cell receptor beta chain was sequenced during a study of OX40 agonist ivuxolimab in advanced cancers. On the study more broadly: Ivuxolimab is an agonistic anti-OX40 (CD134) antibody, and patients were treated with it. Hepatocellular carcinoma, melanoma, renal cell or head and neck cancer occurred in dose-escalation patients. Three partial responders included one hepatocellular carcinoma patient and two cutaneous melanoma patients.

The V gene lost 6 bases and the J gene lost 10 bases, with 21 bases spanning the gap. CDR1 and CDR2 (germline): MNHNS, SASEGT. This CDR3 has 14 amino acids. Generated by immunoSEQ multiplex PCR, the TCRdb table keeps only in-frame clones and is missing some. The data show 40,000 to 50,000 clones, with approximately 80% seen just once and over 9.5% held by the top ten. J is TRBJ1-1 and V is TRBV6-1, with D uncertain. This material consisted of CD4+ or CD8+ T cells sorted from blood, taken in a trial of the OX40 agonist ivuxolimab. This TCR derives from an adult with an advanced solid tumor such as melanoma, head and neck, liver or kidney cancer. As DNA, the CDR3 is TGTGCCAGCAGAGAGCACTTAGGTCGGGAGGGAGCTTTCTTT. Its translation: CASREHLGREGAFF.